These 22 T cell receptor beta chains share one sample of origin, sequenced in a study of cytomegalovirus exposure and HLA in healthy donors. 60 Vbeta and 13 Jbeta primers were used in PCR. The assay was immunoSEQ multiplex PCR, and TCRdb's table has in-frame clones only and misses some. The sample has roughly 200,000 clones, 75% to 85% seen once. Material for sequencing was PBMCs. These receptors were collected from a woman aged 45-65 years in good health and CMV-seronegative.

In this sample, this clone turned up once. The chain carries TRBV6-5 and TRBJ1-6, with unresolved D. The CDR3 loop spans 15 amino acids. CDR1 and CDR2 from the germline V gene are MNHEY and SVGAGI. V was pared by 0 bases and J by 5 bases, with 8 bases between. The CDR3 DNA reads as TGTGCCAGCAGTTACTCGAACGGTCATAATTCACCCCTCCACTTT. Its protein is CASSYSNGHNSPLHF.

The V call is TRBV7-6, the J call TRBJ2-3; tentative D call: TRBD1 (5 bases). V dropped 6 bases and J dropped 4 bases, with 17 bases sitting between them. Germline V lookup: CDR1 SGHVS, CDR2 FNYEAQ. The CDR3 is 15 amino acids. In nucleotides, the CDR3 is TGTGCCAGCAGGGCACAGGAGATTGGGGCAGATACGCAGTATTTT. It codes for CASRAQEIGADTQYF.

The rearrangement uses TRBV28 and TRBJ2-7; 9 nucleotides align to TRBD2. J was trimmed by 0 bases and V by 3 bases; bases with no gene match: 3. The CDR3 is 15 amino acids. From germline, CDR1 is MDHEN and CDR2 SYDVKM. CDR3 DNA: TGTGCCAGCAGTTTGGCGGGAGGGTACTCCTACGAGCAGTACTTC. This gives the protein CASSLAGGYSYEQYF.

The chain couples TRBV6-5 to TRBJ2-5; D is possibly TRBD1 (5 bases). Germline V CDR1 and CDR2: MNHEY, SVGAGI. The V end was cut by 5 bases, the J end by 7 bases, with 14 bases between. The CDR3 spans 13 residues. The CDR3 nucleotides read TGTGCCAGCAGTCTGGGGCTGTATGGGACCCAGTACTTC. It codes for CASSLGLYGTQYF.

This sequence joins TRBV21-1 and TRBJ2-1; TRBD2, as called in the table, went unchecked against the DNA. TRBV21-1 is assigned pseudogene status. This CDR3 spans 14 amino acids. The CDR3 nucleotides are TGTGCCAGCACCCTTGAGAGGGCAAACAATGAGCAGTTCTTC. Protein: CASTLERANNEQFF.

This chain connects TRBV28 to TRBJ2-7; 7 bases match TRBD2. In germline, CDR1 is MDHEN, CDR2 SYDVKM. With 2 bases clipped from V and 6 bases from J, the junction kept 10 bases outside the gene matches. The CDR3 is 15 residues long. CDR3 residues: CASSLGGEGLREQYF. CDR3 DNA sequence: TGTGCCAGCAGTTTAGGCGGGGAGGGCCTGCGCGAGCAGTACTTC.

This clone has a handful of counts. Other DNA sequences of this sample code for an identical CDR3. J is TRBJ2-2 and V is TRBV18; 9 bases fit TRBD1. V lost 3 bases and J lost 1; bases outside the gene matches: 0. The CDR3 is 15 residues long. Germline V gene sequence: CDR1 KGHSH, CDR2 LQKENI. CDR3 sequence (DNA): TGTGCCAGCTCACCGGGACAGGGGAACACCGGGGAGCTGTTTTTT. Its translation is CASSPGQGNTGELFF.

The genes are TRBV30 and TRBJ2-2; D might be TRBD1 (6 bases). The germline V gene has CDR1 GTSNPN and CDR2 SVGIG (reference sequence). Between the trimmed V and J ends, which lost 5 bases and 0 bases, there was a span of 10 bases. This CDR3 is built from 14 residues. The chain's CDR3 is CAWARGSNTGELFF. CDR3 bases: TGTGCCTGGGCGAGGGGGTCGAACACCGGGGAGCTGTTTTTT.

The V gene is TRBV19, the J gene TRBJ1-1, with 9 bases identical to TRBD1. The V segment lost 6 bases and the J segment 3 bases; nucleotides outside the gene matches: 2. Germline assignment: CDR1 LNHDA and CDR2 SQIVND (reference sequence). This CDR3 is built from 13 residues. The CDR3 spells CASRGQGDTEAFF. The CDR3 nucleotides read TGTGCCAGTAGGGGACAGGGTGACACTGAAGCTTTCTTT.

This clone was seen more than once but under ten times. The genes are TRBV29-1 and TRBJ1-1; D is perhaps TRBD1 (6 bases). There are 15 residues in the CDR3. The germline V and J ends were trimmed by 3 bases and 3 bases, with 17 bases remaining between them. Germline loops: CDR1 SQVTM, CDR2 ANQGSEA. The CDR3: CSVDRRDMRYTEAFF. The DNA for the CDR3 is TGCAGCGTTGACCGACGGGACATGAGGTACACTGAAGCTTTCTTT.

This chain connects TRBV6-5 to TRBJ2-7, with 8 positions matching TRBD1. V lost 6 bases and J lost 4; bases outside the gene matches: 8. Germline CDR1 reads MNHEY; CDR2 reads SVGAGI. CDR3 size: 14 residues. The CDR3 nucleotides are TGTGCCAGCAGCCGAGGACAGGGTAGATACGAGCAGTACTTC. This gives the protein CASSRGQGRYEQYF.

The rearrangement joins TRBV27 to TRBJ2-2; 7 bases line up with TRBD1. Germline assignment: CDR1 MNHEY and CDR2 SMNVEV (reference sequence). Trimming cost V 6 bases and J 7 bases; bases outside gene matches: 5. The CDR3 totals 13 residues. CDR3 sequence: CASSYNRGGELFF. CDR3 DNA sequence: TGTGCCAGCAGCTACAACAGGGGCGGGGAGCTGTTTTTT.

V gene TRBV5-1 combines with J gene TRBJ2-3, with D perhaps TRBD2 (6 bases). V was cut by 4 bases and J by 5 bases, with 20 bases left in between. CDR3 length: 16 amino acids. The germline V gene has CDR1 SGHRS and CDR2 YFSETQ. The CDR3 coding sequence is TGCGCCAGCAGCGTGGGCCCATGGGGAGGTGGAGATACGCAGTATTTT. Translating gives CASSVGPWGGGDTQYF.

This clone was observed a handful of times. J is TRBJ2-7 and V is TRBV9; 9 bases are shared with TRBD2. The CDR3 loop spans 14 amino acids. Germline CDR1 reads SGDLS; CDR2 reads YYNGEE. V gave up 4 bases and J gave up 6 bases; unmatched junction bases: 8. CDR3 DNA sequence: TGTGCCAGCAGCCCTCTGACTAGCGGAGTCGAGCAGTACTTC. It encodes CASSPLTSGVEQYF.

This clone was recorded only once. This rearrangement joins TRBV19 to TRBJ2-3; D is possibly TRBD1 (5 bases). Germline CDR1 and CDR2: LNHDA and SQIVND (reference sequence). The CDR3 totals 13 residues. V was clipped by 5 bases and J by 6 bases, with 12 bases between them. CDR3 region: CASSRQGMDTQYF. The CDR3 nucleotides read TGTGCCAGTAGTCGTCAGGGCATGGATACGCAGTATTTT.

This chain links TRBV27 with TRBJ2-3, with D perhaps TRBD2 (5 bases). Per the germline V gene, CDR1 is MNHEY and CDR2 is SMNVEV (reference sequence). With 6 bases removed from V and 6 bases from J, the gap between germline ends came to 28 bases. The CDR3 sequence is 18 residues long. This CDR3 is CASSPKNGGIRRGDTQYF. Here the CDR3 DNA reads TGTGCCAGCAGCCCCAAGAATGGTGGTATACGACGAGGGGATACGCAGTATTTT.

The genes are TRBV10-2 and TRBJ1-1, with 9 bases matching TRBD1. CDR1 WSHSY and CDR2 SAAADI come from the germline V gene. This CDR3 region has 15 residues. The ends lost 7 bases at V and 4 bases at J; junction bases unmatched: 10. The CDR3 nucleotides are TGCGCCAGCACCCGGGACAGGGAAAGGGCCACTGAAGCTTTCTTT. Its translation: CASTRDRERATEAFF.

The rearrangement joins TRBV4-1 to TRBJ1-3; D not certain. V lost 4 bases and J lost 7, with 26 bases in between. Germline V gene lookup returns CDR1 MGHRA and CDR2 YSYEKL. The CDR3 sequence is 18 residues long. CDR3 in DNA: TGCGCCAGCAGCCTTCCCTGGGCAGGCAGGCGCCTCCGGAACACCATATATTTT. Translated: CASSLPWAGRRLRNTIYF.

V gene TRBV4-2 combines with J gene TRBJ2-5; tentatively, D is TRBD2 (5 bases). The CDR3 runs 17 residues. Germline assignment: CDR1 LGHNA and CDR2 YNFKEQ. The V gene lost 0 bases and the J gene lost 0 bases, with 14 bases spanning the gap. CDR3 DNA: TGTGCCAGCAGCCAAGATATAATAGCGCCAAACCAAGAGACCCAGTACTTC. Protein: CASSQDIIAPNQETQYF.

A few counts support this clone. The chain carries TRBV5-6 and TRBJ1-2; maybe TRBD1 (6 bases). Germline V lookup: CDR1 SGHDT, CDR2 YYEEEE. V was trimmed by 6 bases and J by 6 bases, leaving 15 bases between them. The CDR3 is made up of 13 amino acids. CDR3 in DNA: TGTGCCAGCACCATCTTCAGGGGACATGGCTACACCTTC. Translation gives CASTIFRGHGYTF.

The rearrangement joins TRBV10-2 to TRBJ1-1; D gene unclear. The germline gives CDR1 WSHSY, CDR2 SAAADI. V lost 2 bases, J lost 7 bases, and 8 bases lay in between. The CDR3 runs to 12 residues. In nucleotides, the CDR3 is TGCGCCAGCAGTGAGGCGGGGATTGAAGCTTTCTTT. This translates into CASSEAGIEAFF.

This clone was counted a single time. The CDR3: CASSYRQGAGYTF. CDR3 DNA: TGTGCCAGCAGTTACCGACAGGGTGCCGGCTACACCTTC. The gene calls are TRBV6-5 and TRBJ1-2, with 7 nucleotides matching TRBD1. The CDR3 totals 13 residues. Germline V gene sequence: CDR1 MNHEY, CDR2 SVGAGI. The V and J ends lost 2 bases and 8 bases, in that order; junction bases with no gene match: 5.